The 29 T cell receptor beta chains reported below all come from one sample, sequenced in a study of tumor and adjacent non-tumor tissue in lung cancer. The library came from three nested PCR rounds adapted from ARM-PCR protocols. MiXCR was run by TCRdb on the multiplex PCR reads, yielding one entry per CDR3 protein. The table has some 100,000 distinct CDR3 sequences, about 62% seen once. This sample's RNA came from whole unsorted tissue. More than 3 cm separated this lung sample from the edge of the tumor. The sequencing input was distant non-tumor lung tissue. The receptors were sampled from a young man with non-small cell lung cancer.

The rearrangement joins TRBV7-2 to TRBJ2-7; 8 bases are a match to TRBD2. Germline CDR1 reads SGHTA; CDR2 reads FQGNSA. This CDR3 is built from 14 residues. The ends lost 7 bases at V and 2 bases at J; junction bases unmatched: 7. The CDR3 DNA is TGTGCCAGCATTTGCGGGGGGAACCCCTACGAGCAGTACTTC. This sequence encodes CASICGGNPYEQYF.

The table lists this clonotype with many counts. V usage is TRBV6-1 and J usage is TRBJ1-2; a possible D gene is TRBD1 (5 bases). The CDR3 is 15 amino acids. Germline assignment: CDR1 MNHNS and CDR2 SASEGT. The ends were cut back, 0 bases at V and 1 base at J, with 9 bases in the middle. The CDR3 sequence is CASSEAPGNNYGYTF. Here the CDR3 DNA reads TGTGCCAGCAGTGAAGCCCCAGGGAATAACTATGGCTACACCTTC.

This clonotype was picked up one time. The chain is built from TRBV20-1 and TRBJ1-5; tentatively, D is TRBD1 (5 bases). The germline V and J ends were trimmed by 0 bases and 6 bases, with 12 bases remaining between them. The germline V gene encodes CDR1 DFQATT and CDR2 SNEGSKA (reference sequence). This CDR3 contains 14 residues. CDR3 residues: CSARDWGGLQPQHF. The CDR3 DNA is TGCAGTGCTAGAGATTGGGGGGGACTTCAGCCCCAGCATTTT.

This clonotype was recorded a few times. CDR3: CASSARDGLNSPLHF. The CDR3 nucleotides read TGTGCCAGCAGTGCCCGGGACGGTCTTAATTCACCCCTCCACTTT. The genes are TRBV7-9 and TRBJ1-6; tentatively, D is TRBD1 (5 bases). This CDR3 region has 15 residues. Trimming removed 6 bases at V and 6 bases at J, with 15 bases between. The germline gives CDR1 SEHNR, CDR2 FQNEAQ (reference sequence).

This clonotype was found once. The conserved phenylalanine or tryptophan normally closing the CDR3 is absent here, so this likely arose from a read error. This chain connects TRBV4-2 to TRBJ2-2; D is tentatively TRBD1 or TRBD2 (7 bases each). Germline V CDR1 and CDR2: LGHNA, YNFKEQ. The CDR3 runs to 17 residues. For the CDR3, the DNA is TGTGCCAACAGCCGACTGCAGGGGGGGGGAAACACCGGGGAGCTGTTTTCT. Amino acid sequence: CANSRLQGGGNTGELFS.

Concerning this clonotype itself: A much bigger clone sits one base away, suggesting this may be a read error. The V gene is TRBV12-3 or TRBV12-4, the J gene TRBJ2-1, with D perhaps matching TRBD1 or TRBD2 (5 bases each). The CDR3 length is 15 residues. The CDR3 DNA reads TGTGTCAGTACCCTAGGGCAGGGAGCCTACAATGAGCAGTTCTTC. This gives the protein CVSTLGQGAYNEQFF.

Comments on this clonotype: Germline and junction disagree at one end, which may indicate a read error. J is TRBJ2-7 and V is TRBV29-1; TRBD2 might be the D (5 bases). The CDR3 is 15 residues long. Germline V gives CDR1 SQVTM, CDR2 ANQGSEA. CDR3 region: CSVEGVVGSSYEQYF. CDR3 DNA: TGCAGCGTCGAAGGTGTCGTGGGGAGCTCCTACGAGCAGTACTTC.

This chain uses TRBV6-5 with TRBJ2-2; possibly TRBD2 for D (6 bases). Germline lookup yields CDR1 MNHEY and CDR2 SVGAGI. This CDR3 contains 15 residues. CDR3 protein: CGSSAWDCRSGELFF. CDR3 in DNA: TGTGGGAGCAGTGCCTGGGACTGCCGATCGGGGGAGCTGTTTTTT.

A word on this clonotype: Since the CDR3 does not end with the conserved phenylalanine or tryptophan, this likely comes from a read error. The chain links TRBV6-5 to TRBJ1-2; D possibly corresponds to TRBD1 (5 bases). CDR3 length equals 14 residues. Germline V gene lookup returns CDR1 MNHEY and CDR2 SVGAGI. CDR3 sequence reads: CASRLTGPSGGYTS. The CDR3 region has the DNA TGCGCCAGCAGGCTCACAGGACCCTCGGGCGGCTACACCTCC.

The chain carries TRBV12-3 or TRBV12-4 and TRBJ2-1; D perhaps matches TRBD2 (6 bases). This CDR3 has 12 residues. V gave up 6 bases and J gave up 7 bases, with 10 bases separating them. CDR3 nucleotides: TGTGCCAGCAGGACCGCGGGGAATGAGCAGTTCTTC. Amino acids: CASRTAGNEQFF.

Concerning this clonotype itself: This could be a read error, since a much larger clone is one nucleotide away. The gene calls are TRBV12-3 or TRBV12-4 and TRBJ1-5; tentatively, D is TRBD1 (5 bases). The CDR3 extends over 14 amino acids. V was clipped by 5 bases and J by 2 bases, with 10 bases between them. CDR3 in DNA: TGTGCCAGCAGTGGAAGGGGTGGCAATCAGCCCCAGCATTTT. Translated, it gives CASSGRGGNQPQHF.

The chain couples TRBV20-1 to TRBJ1-1; weak D call: TRBD1 (6 bases). Per the germline V gene, CDR1 is DFQATT and CDR2 is SNEGSKA (reference sequence). Between the trimmed V and J ends, which lost 3 bases and 5 bases, there was a span of 19 bases. This CDR3 region has 15 residues. The CDR3 spells CSASGTRGFVTEAFF. CDR3 sequence (DNA): TGCAGTGCTAGCGGGACACGGGGTTTTGTTACTGAAGCTTTCTTT.

Worth noting for this clonotype: The junction and the germline gene differ at one end; a read error may be behind it. The chain uses TRBV29-1 and TRBJ2-3; possibly TRBD1 or TRBD2 for D (5 bases each). The germline V gene has CDR1 SQVTM and CDR2 ANQGSEA. The CDR3 runs to 13 residues. CDR3 protein: CRVYGGITNTQYF. The CDR3 DNA reads TGCAGAGTTTATGGGGGAATCACAAATACGCAGTATTTT.

This clonotype was recorded many times. The CDR3 is CASSYRGSSGNTIYF. Here the CDR3 DNA reads TGTGCCAGCAGTTACAGAGGGTCCTCTGGAAACACCATATATTTT. The chain carries TRBV6-5 and TRBJ1-3, with D uncertain. V lost 2 bases, J lost 0 bases, and 8 bases lay in between. Germline lookup yields CDR1 MNHEY and CDR2 SVGAGI. CDR3 length: 15 amino acids.

V is TRBV20-1 and J is TRBJ2-1; 10 positions agree with TRBD2. The J call may be in error: the DNA end matches TRBJ2-7 better. CDR1 is DFQATT, CDR2 SNEGSKA, per germline (reference sequence). The CDR3 is 15 residues long. The CDR3 sequence is CSALTGTSVLHEQYF. The DNA for the CDR3 is TGCAGTGCCCTGACCGGGACTAGCGTCCTTCATGAGCAGTACTTC.

Points on this clonotype: A much more abundant neighbour one base away suggests this may be a read error. V gene TRBV29-1 combines with J gene TRBJ1-1, with no clear D. The germline V gene encodes CDR1 SQVTM and CDR2 ANQGSEA. The CDR3 length is 13 residues. The CDR3 sequence: CGVDAAVDTEAFF. The DNA of the CDR3 is TGCGGCGTTGATGCAGCGGTGGACACTGAAGCTTTCTTT. The entire variable domain, with the rest obtained from reference TRBV29-1 and TRBJ1-1, is as follows: SAVISQKPSRDICQRGTSLTIQCQVDSQVTMMFWYRQQPGQSLTLIATANQGSEATYESGFVIDKFPISRPNLTFSTLTVSNMSPEDSSIYLCGVDAAVDTEAFFGQGTRLTVV.

This rearrangement joins TRBV10-3 to TRBJ1-3; D not certain. There are 14 residues in the CDR3. CDR1 and CDR2 (germline): ENHRY, SYGVKD. V lost 3 bases and J 8 bases, leaving 14 bases between the germline ends. The CDR3 reads CAISDVVAEDTIYF. CDR3 in DNA: TGTGCCATCAGTGATGTGGTCGCAGAGGACACCATATATTTT.

As for this clonotype: One end of the junction fails to match germline, which may point to a read error. The gene calls are TRBV20-1 and TRBJ2-1; D may correspond to TRBD1 or TRBD2 (6 bases each). CDR1 and CDR2 (germline): DFQATT, SNEGSKA (reference sequence). This CDR3 has 13 residues. The CDR3 bases are TGCACTGCTAGAAGGGGGGCAGCGAGTGAGCAGTTCTTC. It specifies CTARRGAASEQFF.

V gene TRBV29-1 combines with J gene TRBJ2-2, with TRBD1 matching over 7 bases. The germline V gene encodes CDR1 SQVTM and CDR2 ANQGSEA. The junction had 20 bases not matched to a gene; V was cut back by 5 bases and J by 8 bases. This CDR3 region has 17 residues. The CDR3 region has the DNA TGCAGCGTTACCGGGACAGCCTCGAAAGGCCCAACGGGGGAGCTGTTTTTT. It yields the protein CSVTGTASKGPTGELFF.

Comment on this clonotype: This may be a read error, as it is one base from a much larger clone. The chain links TRBV12-3 or TRBV12-4 to TRBJ2-5, with D possibly TRBD2 on 6 matching bases. The CDR3 loop spans 12 amino acids. Trimming removed 7 bases from V and 8 bases from J, with 14 bases in between. The CDR3 spells CASTTGTLTQYF. Here the CDR3 DNA reads TGTGCCAGCACCACTGGGACTTTAACCCAGTACTTC.

This clonotype has only one observation. Mismatch with germline at one junction end may stem from a read error. The rearrangement uses TRBV20-1 and TRBJ1-1; D possibly corresponds to TRBD1 (6 bases). Germline lookup yields CDR1 DFQATT and CDR2 SNEGSKA (reference sequence). This CDR3 has 13 residues. This CDR3 reads CSTRGMRDTEVFF. The CDR3 DNA is TGCAGTACTAGAGGGATGAGGGACACTGAAGTTTTCTTT.

Note on this clonotype: This CDR3 fails to terminate in the conserved phenylalanine or tryptophan, so it likely reflects a read error. The gene calls are TRBV12-3 or TRBV12-4 and TRBJ1-5, with D uncertain. This CDR3 is 13 amino acids long. This chain's CDR3 is CVSSFTENQPQHY. The CDR3 DNA reads as TGTGTCAGCAGTTTTACAGAGAATCAGCCCCAGCATTAT.

This clonotype occurred many times. J is TRBJ2-5 and V is TRBV11-2, with 9 bases lining up with TRBD1. Germline V gene sequence: CDR1 SGHAT, CDR2 FQNNGV. The CDR3 loop spans 15 amino acids. With 4 bases clipped from V and 4 bases from J, the junction kept 7 bases outside the gene matches. CDR3 DNA sequence: TGTGCCAGCAGCTCCCGACAGGGGGTTACAGAGACCCAGTACTTC. It is translated as CASSSRQGVTETQYF.

A note on this clonotype: A much larger clone differs from this one at a single base, so this may be a read error. The chain joins TRBV20-1 to TRBJ1-5; TRBD1 matches 7 bases. Germline lookup yields CDR1 DFQATT and CDR2 SNEGSKA (reference sequence). The CDR3 length is 14 residues. The CDR3 DNA reads TGCAGTTGGGGTGACAGGGATAGCAATCAGCCCCGGCATTTT. This gives the protein CSWGDRDSNQPRHF.

J is TRBJ2-5 and V is TRBV11-2; D remains ambiguous. This CDR3 is 12 amino acids long. Germline V gives CDR1 SGHAT, CDR2 FQNNGV. Trimming pared 5 bases from V and 6 bases from J, leaving 10 bases between. The CDR3 reads CASSVLGKTQYF. The DNA for the CDR3 is TGTGCCAGCAGCGTCCTCGGCAAGACCCAGTACTTC. Drawing the rest from reference TRBV11-2 and TRBJ2-5, the complete variable domain is EAGVAQSPRYKIIEKRQSVAFWCNPISGHATLYWYQQILGQGPKLLIQFQNNGVVDDSQLPKDRFSAERLKGVDSTLKIQPAKLEDSAVYLCASSVLGKTQYFGPGTRLLVL.

This clonotype was found once. One end of the junction varies from germline; a read error may be responsible. V is TRBV20-1 and J is TRBJ1-2; possibly TRBD1 for D (5 bases). This CDR3 contains 16 residues. The germline gives CDR1 DFQATT, CDR2 SNEGSKA (reference sequence). The CDR3 DNA reads TGCAGTGCTCCCGGAGCAAGGCAGGACATCGAATATGGCTACATATTC. The encoded protein is CSAPGARQDIEYGYIF.

A remark on this clonotype: A junction end diverges from the germline sequence, so it may reflect a read error. The chain carries TRBV11-2 and TRBJ2-3; D is perhaps TRBD2 (5 bases). Germline CDR1 SGHAT, CDR2 FQNNGV. This CDR3 is 13 amino acids long. The CDR3 sequence: CACSLASTRYAVF. The CDR3 region has the DNA TGTGCCTGCAGCTTAGCGAGTACCAGATACGCAGTATTT. The whole variable domain, filled in from reference TRBV11-2 and TRBJ2-3, reads EAGVAQSPRYKIIEKRQSVAFWCNPISGHATLYWYQQILGQGPKLLIQFQNNGVVDDSQLPKDRFSAERLKGVDSTLKIQPAKLEDSAVYLCACSLASTRYAVFGPGTRLTVL.

This chain connects TRBV11-3 to TRBJ2-5; D assignment may be TRBD1 or TRBD2 (5 bases each). V lost 5 bases, J lost 5 bases, and 18 bases lay in between. The CDR3 contains 15 residues. Germline loops: CDR1 SGHNT, CDR2 YENEEA. The CDR3 nucleotides are TGTGCCAGCAGCGTTACGGGGACCTTGGGGGAGACCCAGTACTTC. Translating gives CASSVTGTLGETQYF.

Comment on this clonotype: One junction end disagrees with the germline gene, perhaps due to a read error. The V and J genes are TRBV11-2 and TRBJ2-2; 8 bases map to TRBD1. The CDR3 sequence is 16 residues long. Germline CDR1 is SGHAT and CDR2 is FQNNGV. The chain's CDR3 is CASSPGTGLNIGELIF. As DNA, the CDR3 is TGTGCCAGCAGCCCCGGGACAGGACTAAACATCGGGGAGCTGATTTTT.